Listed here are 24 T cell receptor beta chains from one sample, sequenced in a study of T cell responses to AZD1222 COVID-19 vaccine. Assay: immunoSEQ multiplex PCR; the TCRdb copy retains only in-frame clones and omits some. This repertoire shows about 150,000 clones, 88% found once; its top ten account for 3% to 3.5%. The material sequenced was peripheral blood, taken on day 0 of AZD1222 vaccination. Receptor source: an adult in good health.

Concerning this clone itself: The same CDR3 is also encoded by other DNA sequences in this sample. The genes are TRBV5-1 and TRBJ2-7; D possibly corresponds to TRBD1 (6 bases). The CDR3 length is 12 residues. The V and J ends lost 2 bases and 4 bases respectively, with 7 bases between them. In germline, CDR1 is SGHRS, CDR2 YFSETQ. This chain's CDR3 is CASSLGGYEQYF. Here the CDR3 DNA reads TGCGCCAGCAGCTTAGGGGGTTACGAGCAGTACTTC.

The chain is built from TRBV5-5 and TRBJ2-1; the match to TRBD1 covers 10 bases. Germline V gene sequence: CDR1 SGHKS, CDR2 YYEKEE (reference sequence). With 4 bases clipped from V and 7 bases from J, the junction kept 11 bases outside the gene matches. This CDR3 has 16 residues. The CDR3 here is CASSVGQGVGGNEQFF. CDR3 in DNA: TGTGCCAGCAGCGTTGGACAGGGGGTAGGGGGAAATGAGCAGTTCTTC.

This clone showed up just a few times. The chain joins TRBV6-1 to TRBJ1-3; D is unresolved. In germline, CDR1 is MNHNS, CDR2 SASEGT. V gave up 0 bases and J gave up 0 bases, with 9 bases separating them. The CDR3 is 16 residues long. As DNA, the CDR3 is TGTGCCAGCAGTGAAGCGTTACGGAGCTCTGGAAACACCATATATTTT. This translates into CASSEALRSSGNTIYF.

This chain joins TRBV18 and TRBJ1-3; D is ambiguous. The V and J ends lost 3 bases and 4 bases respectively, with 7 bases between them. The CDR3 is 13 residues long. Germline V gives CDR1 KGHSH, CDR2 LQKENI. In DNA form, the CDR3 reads TGTGCCAGCTCACCCCCCGGGGGAAACACCATATATTTT. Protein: CASSPPGGNTIYF.

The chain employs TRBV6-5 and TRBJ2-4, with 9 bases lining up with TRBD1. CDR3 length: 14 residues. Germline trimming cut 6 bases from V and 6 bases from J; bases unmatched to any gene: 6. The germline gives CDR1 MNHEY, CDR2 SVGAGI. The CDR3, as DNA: TGTGCCAGCAGCCCGGGACAGGGTGGAAACATTCAGTACTTC. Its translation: CASSPGQGGNIQYF.

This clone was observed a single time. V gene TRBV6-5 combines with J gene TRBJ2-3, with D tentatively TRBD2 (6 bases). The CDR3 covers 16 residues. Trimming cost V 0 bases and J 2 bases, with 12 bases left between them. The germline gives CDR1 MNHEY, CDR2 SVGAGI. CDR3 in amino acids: CASSYSTGTSTDTQYF. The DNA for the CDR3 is TGTGCCAGCAGTTACTCTACCGGGACTTCCACAGATACGCAGTATTTT.

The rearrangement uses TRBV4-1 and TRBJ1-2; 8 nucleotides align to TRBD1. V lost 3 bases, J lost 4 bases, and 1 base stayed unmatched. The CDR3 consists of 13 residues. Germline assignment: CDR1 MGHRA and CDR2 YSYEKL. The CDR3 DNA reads TGCGCCAGCAGCCAGGGGACAGGCTATGGCTACACCTTC. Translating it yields CASSQGTGYGYTF.

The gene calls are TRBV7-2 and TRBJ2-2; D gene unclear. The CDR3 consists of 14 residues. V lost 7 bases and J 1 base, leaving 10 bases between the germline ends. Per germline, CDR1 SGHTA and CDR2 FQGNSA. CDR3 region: CASTGPRNTGELFF. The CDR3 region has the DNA TGTGCCAGCACAGGACCTCGGAACACCGGGGAGCTGTTTTTT.

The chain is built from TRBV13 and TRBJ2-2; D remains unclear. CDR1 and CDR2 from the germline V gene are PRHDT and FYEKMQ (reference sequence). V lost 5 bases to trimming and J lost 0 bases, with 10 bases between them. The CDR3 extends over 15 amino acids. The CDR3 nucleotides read TGTGCCAGCAGCCCCGGCCTCGCGAACACCGGGGAGCTGTTTTTT. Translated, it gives CASSPGLANTGELFF.

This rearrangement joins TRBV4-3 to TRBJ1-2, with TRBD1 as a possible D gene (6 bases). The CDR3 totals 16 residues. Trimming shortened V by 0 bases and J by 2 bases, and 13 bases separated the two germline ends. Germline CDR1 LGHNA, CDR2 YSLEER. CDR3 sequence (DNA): TGCGCCAGCAGCCAAGAATTGGCCAGGGGAAACTATGGCTACACCTTC. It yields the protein CASSQELARGNYGYTF.

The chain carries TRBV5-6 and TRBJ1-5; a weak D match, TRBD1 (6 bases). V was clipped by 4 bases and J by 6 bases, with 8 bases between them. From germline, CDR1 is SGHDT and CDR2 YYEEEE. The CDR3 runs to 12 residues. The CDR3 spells CASSMGAQPQHF. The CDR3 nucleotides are TGTGCCAGCAGCATGGGGGCTCAGCCCCAGCATTTT.

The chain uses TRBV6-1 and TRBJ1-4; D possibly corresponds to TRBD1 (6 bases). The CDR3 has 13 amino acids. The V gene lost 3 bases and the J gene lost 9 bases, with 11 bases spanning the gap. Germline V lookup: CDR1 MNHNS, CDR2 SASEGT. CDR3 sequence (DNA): TGTGCCAGCAGTGATGGGACATCTCAAAAACTGTTTTTT. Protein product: CASSDGTSQKLFF.

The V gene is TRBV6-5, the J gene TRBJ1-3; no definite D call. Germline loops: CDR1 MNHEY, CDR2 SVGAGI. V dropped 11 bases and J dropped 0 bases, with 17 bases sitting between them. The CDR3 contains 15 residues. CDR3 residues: CAGTPAENSGNTIYF. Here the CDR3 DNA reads TGTGCCGGCACCCCGGCAGAGAACTCTGGAAACACCATATATTTT.

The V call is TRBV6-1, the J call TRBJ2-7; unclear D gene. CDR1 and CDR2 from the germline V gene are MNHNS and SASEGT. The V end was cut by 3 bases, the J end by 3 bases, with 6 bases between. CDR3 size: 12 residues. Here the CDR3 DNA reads TGTGCCAGCAGTGAGGGGTTCTACGAGCAGTACTTC. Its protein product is CASSEGFYEQYF.

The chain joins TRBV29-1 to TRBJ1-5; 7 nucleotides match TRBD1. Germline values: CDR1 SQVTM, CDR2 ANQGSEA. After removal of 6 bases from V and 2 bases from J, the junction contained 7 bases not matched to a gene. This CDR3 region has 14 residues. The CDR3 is CSVATGLGNQPQHF. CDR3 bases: TGCAGCGTAGCGACAGGGTTGGGCAATCAGCCCCAGCATTTT.

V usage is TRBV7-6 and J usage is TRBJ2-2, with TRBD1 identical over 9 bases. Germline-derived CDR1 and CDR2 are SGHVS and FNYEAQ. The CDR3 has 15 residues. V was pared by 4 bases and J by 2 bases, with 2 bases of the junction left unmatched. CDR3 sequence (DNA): TGTGCCAGCAGCTCGGACAGGGGTAACACCGGGGAGCTGTTTTTT. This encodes CASSSDRGNTGELFF.

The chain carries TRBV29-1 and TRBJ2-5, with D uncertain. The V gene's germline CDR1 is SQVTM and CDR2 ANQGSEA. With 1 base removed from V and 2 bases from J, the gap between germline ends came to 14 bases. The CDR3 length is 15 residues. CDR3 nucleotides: TGCAGCGTTGAAGCTCTGCAGGCGATACAAGAGACCCAGTACTTC. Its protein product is CSVEALQAIQETQYF.

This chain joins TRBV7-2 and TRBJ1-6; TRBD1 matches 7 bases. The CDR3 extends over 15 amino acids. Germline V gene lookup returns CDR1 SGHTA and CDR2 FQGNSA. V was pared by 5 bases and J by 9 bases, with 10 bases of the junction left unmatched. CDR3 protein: CASSQTRQGSSPLHF. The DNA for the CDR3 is TGTGCCAGCAGCCAAACAAGACAGGGAAGTTCACCCCTCCACTTT. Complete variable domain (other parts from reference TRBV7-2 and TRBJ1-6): GAGVSQSPSNKVTEKGKDVELRCDPISGHTALYWYRQSLGQGLEFLIYFQGNSAPDKSGLPSDRFSAERTGGSVSTLTIQRTQQEDSAVYLCASSQTRQGSSPLHFGNGTRLTVT.

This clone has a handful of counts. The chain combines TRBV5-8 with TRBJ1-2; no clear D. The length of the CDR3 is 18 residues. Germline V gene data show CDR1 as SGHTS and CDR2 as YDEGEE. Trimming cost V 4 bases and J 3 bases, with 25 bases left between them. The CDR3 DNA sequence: TGTGCCAGCAGCACGGAACAGTACCGCATTTCCTTCTACTATGGCTACACCTTC. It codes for CASSTEQYRISFYYGYTF.

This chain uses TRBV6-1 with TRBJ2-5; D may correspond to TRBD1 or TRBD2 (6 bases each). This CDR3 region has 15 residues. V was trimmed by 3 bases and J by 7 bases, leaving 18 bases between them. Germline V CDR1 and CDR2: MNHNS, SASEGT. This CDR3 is CASSETTGAFGTQYF. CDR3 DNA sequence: TGTGCCAGCAGTGAGACTACGGGGGCGTTTGGGACCCAGTACTTC.

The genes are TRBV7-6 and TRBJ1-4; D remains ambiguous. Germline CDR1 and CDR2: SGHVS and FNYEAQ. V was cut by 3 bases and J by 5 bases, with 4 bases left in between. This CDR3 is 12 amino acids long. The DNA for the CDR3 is TGTGCCAGCAGCTTGTGGAATGAAAAACTGTTTTTT. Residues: CASSLWNEKLFF.

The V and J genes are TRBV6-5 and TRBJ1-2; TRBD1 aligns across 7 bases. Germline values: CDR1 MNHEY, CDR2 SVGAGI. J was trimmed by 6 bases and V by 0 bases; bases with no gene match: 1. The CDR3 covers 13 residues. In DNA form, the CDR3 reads TGTGCCAGCAGTTACTCTGGGACAGATGGCTACACCTTC. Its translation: CASSYSGTDGYTF.

DNA for the CDR3: TGTGCCAGTAACAACCAGGGGGGGTTAACCAATCAGCCCCAGCATTTT. Translating gives CASNNQGGLTNQPQHF. The chain employs TRBV19 and TRBJ1-5; 7 positions match TRBD1. The germline gives CDR1 LNHDA, CDR2 SQIVND (reference sequence). The CDR3 covers 16 residues. Losses at the gene ends were 7 bases for V and 3 bases for J; bases not matched to a gene: 12.

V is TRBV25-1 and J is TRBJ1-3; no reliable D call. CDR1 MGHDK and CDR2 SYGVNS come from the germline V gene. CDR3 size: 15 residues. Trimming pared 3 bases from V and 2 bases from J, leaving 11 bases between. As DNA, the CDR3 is TGTGCCAGCAGTGAGTCACTCGGGGCTGGAAACACCATATATTTT. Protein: CASSESLGAGNTIYF.